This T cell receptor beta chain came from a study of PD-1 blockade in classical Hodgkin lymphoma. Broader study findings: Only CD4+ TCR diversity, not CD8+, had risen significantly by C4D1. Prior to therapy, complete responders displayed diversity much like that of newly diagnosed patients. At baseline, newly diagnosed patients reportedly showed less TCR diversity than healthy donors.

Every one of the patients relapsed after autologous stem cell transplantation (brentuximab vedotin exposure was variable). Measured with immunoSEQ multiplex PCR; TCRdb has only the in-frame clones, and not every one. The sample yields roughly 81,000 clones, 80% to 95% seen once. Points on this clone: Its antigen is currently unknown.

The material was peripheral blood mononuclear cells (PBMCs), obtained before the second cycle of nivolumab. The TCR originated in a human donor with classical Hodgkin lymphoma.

In DNA form, the CDR3 reads TGTGCCAGCAGCGTAGGGCTAGCGGGGGGCTACGAGCAGTACTTC. Its protein is CASSVGLAGGYEQYF. The chain uses TRBV9 and TRBJ2-7; TRBD2 matches at 11 bases. Germline trimming cut 0 bases from V and 3 bases from J; bases unmatched to any gene: 2. The CDR3 sequence is 15 residues long. Germline V gene data show CDR1 as SGDLS and CDR2 as YYNGEE.